What follows are 10 T cell receptor beta chains derived from one specimen sequenced in a study of CD8 T cells in Susac syndrome (dated by TCRdb to the late 2010s). Libraries were prepared through the immunoSEQ multiplex PCR assay. RNA was extracted with the RNeasy kit and roughly 0.45 to 1 ug was reverse transcribed using random hexamers. In TCRdb, the public reads were trimmed at Q25 with fastp and aligned with MiXCR, with productive beta chains retained. Merged by CDR3 protein, the rows form single entries marked with the most common genes and DNA. This sample gives just over 150,000 distinct CDR3 sequences in total; around 96% of them show up just once. The ten largest clones add up to 0.15% to 0.2% of the sample. The sample was CD4+ T cells from PBMCs. The source is a human donor with Susac syndrome.

The J gene is TRBJ2-6, the V gene TRBV6-6, with a weak D call TRBD2 (5 bases). V shed 5 bases and J shed 0 bases, with 11 bases lying between them. The CDR3 is 16 amino acids. The germline gives CDR1 MNHNY, CDR2 SVGAGI (reference sequence). The CDR3 nucleotides are TGTGCCAGCAGTAAAGGCCGGGGCTCTGGGGCCAACGTCCTGACTTTC. It yields the protein CASSKGRGSGANVLTF.

The CDR3 DNA reads TGTGCCAGCAGTAATACCGGGGCCAACGTCCTGACTTTC. Its translation is CASSNTGANVLTF. The chain links TRBV9 to TRBJ2-6; D uncertain. V was trimmed by 5 bases and J by 4 bases, leaving 7 bases between them. The CDR3 contains 13 residues. Germline V gives CDR1 SGDLS, CDR2 YYNGEE.

This chain links TRBV9 with TRBJ1-1; possibly TRBD1 for D (5 bases). This CDR3 spans 14 amino acids. CDR1 is SGDLS, CDR2 YYNGEE, per germline. Between the trimmed V and J ends, which lost 4 bases and 2 bases, there was a span of 12 bases. The CDR3 DNA reads TGTGCCAGCAGCCCATCCGGGGCTAACACTGAAGCTTTCTTT. Its protein product is CASSPSGANTEAFF.

The chain has TRBV11-1 and TRBJ2-5; TRBD2 aligns across 10 bases. This CDR3 contains 16 residues. CDR1 is SGHAT and CDR2 is FQDESV in the germline V gene (reference sequence). Trimming removed 1 base from V and 4 bases from J; junction bases left unmatched: 6. CDR3 DNA: TGTGCCAGCAGCTTAGGACTAGCGGGCTCAGGAGAGACCCAGTACTTC. This codes for CASSLGLAGSGETQYF.

The chain carries TRBV19 and TRBJ2-3; TRBD1 matches 7 bases. CDR3 length: 13 residues. V lost 9 bases to trimming and J lost 3 bases; unmatched junction nucleotides: 6. The germline CDR1 and CDR2 sequences are LNHDA and SQIVND (reference sequence). CDR3 loop: CASERDRTDTQYF. Written as DNA, the CDR3 is TGTGCCAGCGAACGGGACAGAACAGATACGCAGTATTTT.

The rearrangement links TRBV15 to TRBJ2-6; D remains unclear. V dropped 3 bases and J dropped 0 bases, with 0 bases sitting between them. CDR1 is LNHNV, CDR2 YYDKDF, per germline (reference sequence). The CDR3 has 13 amino acids. CDR3 nucleotide sequence: TGTGCCACCAGCAGCTCTGGGGCCAACGTCCTGACTTTC. Translation gives CATSSSGANVLTF.

This chain connects TRBV9 to TRBJ2-2; D uncertain. The CDR3 totals 15 residues. Deletions cut 0 bases from V and 0 bases from J, with 6 bases between. The germline V gene has CDR1 SGDLS and CDR2 YYNGEE. The CDR3 DNA sequence: TGTGCCAGCAGCGTAGCGACATCGAACACCGGGGAGCTGTTTTTT. It encodes CASSVATSNTGELFF.

The rearrangement joins TRBV20-1 to TRBJ2-3, with 12 bases lining up with TRBD2. The CDR3 sequence is 13 residues long. From germline, CDR1 is DFQATT and CDR2 SNEGSKA (reference sequence). J gave up 11 bases and V 6 bases, and 9 bases lay outside the gene matches. The CDR3 sequence: CSARLAGVALQYF. Here the CDR3 DNA reads TGCAGTGCGAGACTAGCGGGGGTGGCTTTGCAGTATTTT.

The V call is TRBV11-1, the J call TRBJ1-6; 9 bases agree with TRBD1. Per the germline V gene, CDR1 is SGHAT and CDR2 is FQDESV (reference sequence). The CDR3 sequence is 20 residues long. V shed 5 bases and J 9 bases; nucleotides not matched to a gene: 23. The CDR3: CASSATTGGEVTGAPSPLHF. In DNA form, the CDR3 reads TGTGCCAGCAGCGCGACTACAGGGGGCGAAGTGACGGGGGCGCCTTCACCCCTCCACTTT.

This rearrangement joins TRBV7-8 to TRBJ1-5; no firm D call. The V end was cut by 5 bases, the J end by 3 bases, with 17 bases between. This CDR3 has 16 residues. Germline lookup yields CDR1 SGHVS and CDR2 FQNEAQ. The CDR3, as DNA: TGTGCCAGCAGCCGTTCAGCGCCCTTGCCCAATCAGCCCCAGCATTTT. Translated: CASSRSAPLPNQPQHF.